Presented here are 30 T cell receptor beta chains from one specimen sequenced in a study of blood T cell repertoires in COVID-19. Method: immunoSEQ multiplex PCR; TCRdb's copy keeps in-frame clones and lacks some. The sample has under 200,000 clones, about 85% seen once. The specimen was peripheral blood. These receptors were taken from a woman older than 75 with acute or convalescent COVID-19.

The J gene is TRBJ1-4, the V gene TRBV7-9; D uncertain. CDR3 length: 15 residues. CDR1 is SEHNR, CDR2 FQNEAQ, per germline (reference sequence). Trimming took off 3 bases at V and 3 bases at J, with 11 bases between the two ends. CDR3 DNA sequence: TGTGCCAGCAGCTTGTCCGTCACGGCTAATGAAAAACTGTTTTTT. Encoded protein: CASSLSVTANEKLFF.

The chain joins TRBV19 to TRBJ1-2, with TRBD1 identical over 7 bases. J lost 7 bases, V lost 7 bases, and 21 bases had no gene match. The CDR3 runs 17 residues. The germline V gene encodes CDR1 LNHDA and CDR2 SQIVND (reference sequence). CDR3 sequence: CASTTGSTILDWRGYTF. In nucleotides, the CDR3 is TGTGCCAGTACGACAGGGTCTACAATCCTAGACTGGCGTGGCTACACCTTC.

DNA of the CDR3: TGTGCCAGCAGTTATAATCCAGGGTATGGCTACACCTTC. Translated: CASSYNPGYGYTF. The V and J genes are TRBV6-2 or TRBV6-3 and TRBJ1-2, with D possibly matching TRBD1 (5 bases). The length of the CDR3 is 13 residues. Germline V CDR1 and CDR2: MNHEY, SVGEGT. The V gene lost 3 bases and the J gene lost 5 bases, with 10 bases spanning the gap.

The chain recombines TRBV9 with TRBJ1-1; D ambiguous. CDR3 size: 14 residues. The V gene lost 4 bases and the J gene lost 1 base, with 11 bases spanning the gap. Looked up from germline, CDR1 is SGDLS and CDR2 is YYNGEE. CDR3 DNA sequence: TGTGCCAGCAGCCCCAACACAGCGAACACTGAAGCTTTCTTT. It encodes CASSPNTANTEAFF.

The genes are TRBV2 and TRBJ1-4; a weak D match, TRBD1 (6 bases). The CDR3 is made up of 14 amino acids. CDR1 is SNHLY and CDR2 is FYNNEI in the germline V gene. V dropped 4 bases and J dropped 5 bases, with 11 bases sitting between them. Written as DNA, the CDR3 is TGTGCCAGCAGTGTACAGGGAAGGAATGAAAAACTGTTTTTT. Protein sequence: CASSVQGRNEKLFF.

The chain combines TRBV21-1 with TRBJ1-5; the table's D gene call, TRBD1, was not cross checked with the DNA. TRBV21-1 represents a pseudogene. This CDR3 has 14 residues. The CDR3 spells CASSQDRPNQPQHF. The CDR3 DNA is TGTGCCAGCAGTCAGGACAGACCCAATCAGCCCCAGCATTTT.

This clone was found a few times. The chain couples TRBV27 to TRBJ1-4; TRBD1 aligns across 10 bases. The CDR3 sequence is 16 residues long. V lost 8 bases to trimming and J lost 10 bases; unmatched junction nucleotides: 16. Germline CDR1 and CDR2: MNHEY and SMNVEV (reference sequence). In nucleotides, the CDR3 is TGTGCCAGCGGGAGCCCCTGGGACAGGGGAGTAGGAAAACTGTTTTTT. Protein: CASGSPWDRGVGKLFF.

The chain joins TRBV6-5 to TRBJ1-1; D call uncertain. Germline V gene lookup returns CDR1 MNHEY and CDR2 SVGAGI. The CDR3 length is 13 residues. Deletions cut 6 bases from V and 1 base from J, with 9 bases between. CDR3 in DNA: TGTGCCAGCAGCGGTACGAAGAACACTGAAGCTTTCTTT. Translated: CASSGTKNTEAFF.

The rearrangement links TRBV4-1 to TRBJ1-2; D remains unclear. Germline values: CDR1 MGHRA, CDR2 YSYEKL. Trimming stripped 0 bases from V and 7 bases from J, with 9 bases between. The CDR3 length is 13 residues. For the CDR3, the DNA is TGCGCCAGCAGCCAAGACTCCTGGGCTGGCTACACCTTC. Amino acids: CASSQDSWAGYTF.

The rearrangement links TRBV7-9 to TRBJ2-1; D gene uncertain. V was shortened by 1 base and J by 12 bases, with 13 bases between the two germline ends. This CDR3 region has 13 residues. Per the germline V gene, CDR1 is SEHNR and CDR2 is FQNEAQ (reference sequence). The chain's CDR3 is CASSLDLRGVQFF. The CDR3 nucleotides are TGTGCCAGCAGCTTAGATCTCCGAGGTGTGCAGTTCTTC.

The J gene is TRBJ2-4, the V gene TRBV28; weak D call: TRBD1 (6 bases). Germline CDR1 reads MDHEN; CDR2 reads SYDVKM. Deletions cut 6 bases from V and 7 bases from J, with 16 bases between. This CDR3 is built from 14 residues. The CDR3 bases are TGTGCCAGCAGCCCTGGGACATTCACGAACATTCAGTACTTC. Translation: CASSPGTFTNIQYF.

Here the CDR3 reads CASSESRGGNQPQHF. In DNA, the CDR3 is TGTGCCAGCAGTGAGAGCAGGGGAGGCAATCAGCCCCAGCATTTT. The chain carries TRBV2 and TRBJ1-5; a weak D match, TRBD1 (6 bases). Trimming shortened V by 3 bases and J by 2 bases, and 11 bases separated the two germline ends. The CDR3 covers 15 residues. Germline V gene data show CDR1 as SNHLY and CDR2 as FYNNEI.

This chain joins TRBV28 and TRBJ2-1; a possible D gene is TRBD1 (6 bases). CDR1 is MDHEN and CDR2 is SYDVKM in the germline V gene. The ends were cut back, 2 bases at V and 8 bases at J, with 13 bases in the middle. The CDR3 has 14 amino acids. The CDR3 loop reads CASSLNRAVHEQFF. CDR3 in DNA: TGTGCCAGCAGTTTAAACAGGGCAGTGCATGAGCAGTTCTTC.

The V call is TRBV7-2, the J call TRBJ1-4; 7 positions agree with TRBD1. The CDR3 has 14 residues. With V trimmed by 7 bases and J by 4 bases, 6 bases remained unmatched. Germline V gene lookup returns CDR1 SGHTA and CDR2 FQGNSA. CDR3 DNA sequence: TGTGCCAGCACCCTGACAGGGTTTAATGAAAAACTGTTTTTT. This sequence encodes CASTLTGFNEKLFF.

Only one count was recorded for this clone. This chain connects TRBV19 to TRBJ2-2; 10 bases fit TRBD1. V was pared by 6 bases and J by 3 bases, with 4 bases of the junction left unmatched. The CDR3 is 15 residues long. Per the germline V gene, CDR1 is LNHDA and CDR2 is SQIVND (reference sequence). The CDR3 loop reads CASRTGTGDTGELFF. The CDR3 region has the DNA TGTGCCAGTAGAACCGGGACAGGGGACACCGGGGAGCTGTTTTTT.

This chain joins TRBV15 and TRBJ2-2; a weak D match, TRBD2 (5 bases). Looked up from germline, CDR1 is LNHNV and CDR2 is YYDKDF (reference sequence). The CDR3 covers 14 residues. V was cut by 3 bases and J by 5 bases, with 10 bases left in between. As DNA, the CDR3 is TGTGCCACCAGCAGGACCAGGAGGACCGGGGAGCTGTTTTTT. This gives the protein CATSRTRRTGELFF.

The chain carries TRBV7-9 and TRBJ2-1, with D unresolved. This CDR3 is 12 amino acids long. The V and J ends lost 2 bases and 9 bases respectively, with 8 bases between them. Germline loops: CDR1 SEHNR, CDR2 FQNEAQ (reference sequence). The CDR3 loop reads CASSLWQREQFF. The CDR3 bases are TGTGCCAGCAGCTTATGGCAACGTGAGCAGTTCTTC.

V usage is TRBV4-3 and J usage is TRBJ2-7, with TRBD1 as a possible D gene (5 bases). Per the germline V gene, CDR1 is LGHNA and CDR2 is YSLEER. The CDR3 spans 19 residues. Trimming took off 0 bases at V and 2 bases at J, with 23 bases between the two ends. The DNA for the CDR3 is TGCGCCAGCAGCCAAGAAATGGGTAAAATAAGGACACCCCCCTACGAGCAGTACTTC. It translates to CASSQEMGKIRTPPYEQYF.

The CDR3 here is CASSLGLGAPNYGYTF. The DNA of the CDR3 is TGTGCCAGCAGCTTAGGGTTAGGGGCGCCGAACTATGGCTACACCTTC. The rearrangement joins TRBV7-2 to TRBJ1-2; TRBD1 is a possible D gene (5 bases). The CDR3 consists of 16 residues. Germline CDR1 reads SGHTA; CDR2 reads FQGNSA. The V end was cut by 1 base, the J end by 2 bases, with 14 bases between.

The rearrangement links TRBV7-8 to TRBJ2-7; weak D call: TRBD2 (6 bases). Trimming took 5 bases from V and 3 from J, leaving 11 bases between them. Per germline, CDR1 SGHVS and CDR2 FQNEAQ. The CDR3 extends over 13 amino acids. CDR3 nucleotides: TGTGCCAGCAGCACTAGCCCAAACTACGAGCAGTACTTC. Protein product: CASSTSPNYEQYF. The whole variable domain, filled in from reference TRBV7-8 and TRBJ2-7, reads GAGVSQSPRYKVAKRGQDVALRCDPISGHVSLFWYQQALGQGPEFLTYFQNEAQLDKSGLPSDRFFAERPEGSVSTLKIQRTQQEDSAVYLCASSTSPNYEQYFGPGTRLTVT.

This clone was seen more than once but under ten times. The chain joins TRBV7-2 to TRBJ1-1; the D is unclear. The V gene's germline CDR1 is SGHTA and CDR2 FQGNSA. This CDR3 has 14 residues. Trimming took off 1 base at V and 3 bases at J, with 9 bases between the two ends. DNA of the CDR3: TGTGCCAGCAGCTTAGAACCCCCGGACACTGAAGCTTTCTTT. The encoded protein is CASSLEPPDTEAFF.

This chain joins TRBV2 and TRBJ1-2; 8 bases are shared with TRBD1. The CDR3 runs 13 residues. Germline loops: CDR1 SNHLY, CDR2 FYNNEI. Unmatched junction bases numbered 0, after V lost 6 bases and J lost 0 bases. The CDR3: CASRGQANYGYTF. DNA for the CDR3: TGTGCCAGCAGGGGACAGGCTAACTATGGCTACACCTTC.

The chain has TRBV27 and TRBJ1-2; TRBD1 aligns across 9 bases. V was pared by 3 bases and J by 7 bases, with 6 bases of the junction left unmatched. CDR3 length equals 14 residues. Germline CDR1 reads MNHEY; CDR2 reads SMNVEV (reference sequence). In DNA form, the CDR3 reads TGTGCCAGCAGTTTTATACAGGGGGCGAGTGGCTACACCTTC. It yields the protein CASSFIQGASGYTF.

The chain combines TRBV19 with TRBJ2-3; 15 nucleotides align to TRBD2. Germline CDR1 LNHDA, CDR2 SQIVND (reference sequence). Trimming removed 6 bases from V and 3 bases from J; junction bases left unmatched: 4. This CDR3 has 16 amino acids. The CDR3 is CASRPGLAGGTDTQYF. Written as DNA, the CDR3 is TGTGCCAGTAGGCCGGGACTAGCGGGAGGAACAGATACGCAGTATTTT.

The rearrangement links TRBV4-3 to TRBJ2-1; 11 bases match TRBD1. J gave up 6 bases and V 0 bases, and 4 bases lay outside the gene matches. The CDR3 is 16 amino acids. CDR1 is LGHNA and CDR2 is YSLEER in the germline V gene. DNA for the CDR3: TGCGCCAGCAGCCAAGAGGAGGGGACAGGGGGCAATGAGCAGTTCTTC. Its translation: CASSQEEGTGGNEQFF.

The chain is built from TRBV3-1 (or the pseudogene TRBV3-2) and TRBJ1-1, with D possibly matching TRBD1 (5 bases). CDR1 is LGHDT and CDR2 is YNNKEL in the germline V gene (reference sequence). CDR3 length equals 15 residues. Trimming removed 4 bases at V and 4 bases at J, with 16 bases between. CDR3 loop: CASSPKGGARTEAFF. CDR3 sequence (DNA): TGTGCCAGCAGCCCCAAGGGCGGGGCACGCACTGAAGCTTTCTTT.

This CDR3 is CASSVDPGDNYGYTF. The CDR3 nucleotides are TGTGCCAGCAGCGTAGACCCAGGGGATAACTATGGCTACACCTTC. The chain uses TRBV9 and TRBJ1-2; possible D gene TRBD1, 6 bases. V was pared by 0 bases and J by 1 base, with 10 bases between. Germline V gives CDR1 SGDLS, CDR2 YYNGEE. The CDR3 runs 15 residues.

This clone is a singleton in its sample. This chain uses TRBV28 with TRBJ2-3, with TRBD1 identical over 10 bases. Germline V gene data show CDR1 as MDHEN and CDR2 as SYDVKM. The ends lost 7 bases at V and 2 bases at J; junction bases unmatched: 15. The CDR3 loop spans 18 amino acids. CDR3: CASTARIGTGDNTDTQYF. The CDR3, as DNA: TGTGCCAGCACGGCGCGTATTGGGACAGGGGACAACACAGATACGCAGTATTTT. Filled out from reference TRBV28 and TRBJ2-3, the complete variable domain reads DVKVTQSSRYLVKRTGEKVFLECVQDMDHENMFWYRQDPGLGLRLIYFSYDVKMKEKGDIPEGYSVSREKKERFSLILESASTNQTSMYLCASTARIGTGDNTDTQYFGPGTRLTVL.

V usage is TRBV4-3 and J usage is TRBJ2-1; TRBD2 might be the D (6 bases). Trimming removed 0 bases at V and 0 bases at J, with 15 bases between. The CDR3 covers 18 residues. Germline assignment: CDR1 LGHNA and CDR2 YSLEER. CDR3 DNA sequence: TGCGCCAGCAGCCAAGATGCGGGATCCCCTAGCTCCTACAATGAGCAGTTCTTC. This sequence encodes CASSQDAGSPSSYNEQFF.

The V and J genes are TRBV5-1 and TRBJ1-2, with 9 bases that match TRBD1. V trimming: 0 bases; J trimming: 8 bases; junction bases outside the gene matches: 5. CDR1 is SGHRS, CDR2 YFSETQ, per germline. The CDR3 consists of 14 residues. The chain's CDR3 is CASSLARQGEGYTF. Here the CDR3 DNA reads TGCGCCAGCAGCTTGGCCCGACAGGGGGAGGGCTACACCTTC.